These 24 T cell receptor beta chains were all obtained from the same sample, sequenced in a study of shared clonotypes between healthy human individuals (dated by TCRdb to between 2020 and 2021). The library was obtained by the immunoSEQ multiplex PCR assay. TCRdb's version of the immuneACCESS table is confined to in-frame rearrangements and falls short of the full clone set. An unresolved V gene accounts for under half of the shortfall where checked; the remainder is of unknown origin. The sample yields about a million clones; 75% were counted once. Around 1.4% of the sample comes from the top ten. Sample: memory CD4+ T cells sorted from blood. Taken with the paper, the label for cell subset or site translates to: CD45RA-negative fraction. The receptors here all came from a young man in good health.

The V gene is TRBV6-6, the J gene TRBJ2-3; 9 nucleotides line up with TRBD2. CDR1 and CDR2 from the germline V gene are MNHNY and SVGAGI (reference sequence). Trimming cost V 8 bases and J 3 bases; bases outside gene matches: 9. The CDR3 is 15 residues long. DNA for the CDR3: TGTGCCAGCCGAAGGCGGGAGGGAAGGACAGATACGCAGTATTTT. It yields the protein CASRRREGRTDTQYF.

Concerning this clone: The same CDR3 also results from other DNA sequences found in this sample. The J gene is TRBJ2-1, the V gene TRBV7-2, with 8 bases matching TRBD1. V gave up 5 bases and J gave up 1 base; unmatched junction bases: 4. There are 15 residues in the CDR3. Germline assignment: CDR1 SGHTA and CDR2 FQGNSA. The CDR3 sequence: CASSRDRGSYNEQFF. DNA for the CDR3: TGTGCCAGCAGCCGCGACAGGGGATCCTACAATGAGCAGTTCTTC.

This clone was seen at least ten times. This chain connects TRBV2 to TRBJ1-1, with 9 bases fitting TRBD1. Germline V CDR1 and CDR2: SNHLY, FYNNEI. This CDR3 spans 12 amino acids. The trim removed 9 bases at V and 10 bases at J, leaving 9 bases unmatched. The DNA of the CDR3 is TGTGCCAGTAGAACAGGGGGCATAGGAGCTTTCTTT. Its protein product is CASRTGGIGAFF.

The rearrangement uses TRBV10-2 and TRBJ1-1; possible D gene TRBD1, 5 bases. There are 16 residues in the CDR3. The germline gives CDR1 WSHSY, CDR2 SAAADI. V lost 3 bases and J 5 bases, leaving 19 bases between the germline ends. This CDR3 reads CASSDPTGGAWTEAFF. In DNA form, the CDR3 reads TGCGCCAGCAGTGACCCCACAGGTGGGGCGTGGACTGAAGCTTTCTTT.

The chain links TRBV18 to TRBJ1-4, with 12 bases matching TRBD1. After removal of 4 bases from V and 3 bases from J, the junction contained 9 bases not matched to a gene. The CDR3 consists of 18 residues. CDR1 is KGHSH and CDR2 is LQKENI in the germline V gene. CDR3 coding DNA: TGTGCCAGCTCACTCCGGGACAGGGGGCCGAGGTCTAATGAAAAACTGTTTTTT. It codes for CASSLRDRGPRSNEKLFF.

The chain combines TRBV6-1 with TRBJ2-1; 7 nucleotides line up with TRBD2. Germline V gene lookup returns CDR1 MNHNS and CDR2 SASEGT. This CDR3 is built from 14 residues. V dropped 3 bases and J dropped 7; count of bases not matched to a gene: 6. CDR3 amino acids: CASSDGGSTNEQFF. CDR3 DNA: TGTGCCAGCAGTGATGGCGGGAGTACAAATGAGCAGTTCTTC.

The rearrangement joins TRBV2 to TRBJ2-6; possibly TRBD1 for D (6 bases). The CDR3 has 16 residues. The germline V and J ends were trimmed by 4 bases and 2 bases, with 12 bases remaining between them. The germline gives CDR1 SNHLY, CDR2 FYNNEI. CDR3 nucleotide sequence: TGTGCCAGCAGTGGGGGGCAGGGCGCTGGGGCCAACGTCCTGACTTTC. This gives the protein CASSGGQGAGANVLTF.

This sequence joins TRBV30 and TRBJ2-3; weak D call: TRBD2 (7 bases). The length of the CDR3 is 14 residues. V lost 6 bases and J 1 base, leaving 14 bases between the germline ends. CDR1 is GTSNPN and CDR2 is SVGIG in the germline V gene (reference sequence). In DNA form, the CDR3 reads TGTGCCTGCTGGTGGGGGGGCGGCACAGATACGCAGTATTTT. This translates into CACWWGGGTDTQYF.

The chain carries TRBV19 and TRBJ2-1; TRBD2 aligns across 11 bases. Per the germline V gene, CDR1 is LNHDA and CDR2 is SQIVND (reference sequence). The CDR3 length is 14 residues. V lost 7 bases, J lost 9 bases, and 8 bases stayed unmatched. The CDR3 is CASTPRLAGFEQFF. The CDR3, as DNA: TGTGCCAGTACGCCCCGACTAGCGGGGTTTGAGCAGTTCTTC.

The CDR3 nucleotides read TGTGCCAGCACCGACTCTGCTTATGGCTACACCTTC. Translated, it gives CASTDSAYGYTF. The rearrangement links TRBV9 to TRBJ1-2; D not certain. There are 12 residues in the CDR3. V was trimmed by 6 bases and J by 5 bases, leaving 11 bases between them. Germline V gene lookup returns CDR1 SGDLS and CDR2 YYNGEE.

The chain has TRBV2 and TRBJ2-1; D is ambiguous. This CDR3 comprises 11 residues. V was shortened by 7 bases and J by 8 bases, with 9 bases between the two germline ends. Germline V gives CDR1 SNHLY, CDR2 FYNNEI. Here the CDR3 reads CASTWLDEQFF. CDR3 sequence (DNA): TGTGCCAGCACCTGGTTGGATGAGCAGTTCTTC.

The chain joins TRBV19 to TRBJ2-7; no firm D call. Trimming took 4 bases from V and 2 from J, leaving 9 bases between them. Per germline, CDR1 LNHDA and CDR2 SQIVND (reference sequence). The CDR3 is made up of 13 amino acids. CDR3 sequence (DNA): TGTGCCAGTAGTAACGCCGGAACCTACGAGCAGTACTTC. Translating it yields CASSNAGTYEQYF. Drawing the rest from reference TRBV19 and TRBJ2-7, the complete variable domain is DGGITQSPKYLFRKEGQNVTLSCEQNLNHDAMYWYRQDPGQGLRLIYYSQIVNDFQKGDIAEGYSVSREKKESFPLTVTSAQKNPTAFYLCASSNAGTYEQYFGPGTRLTVT.

This clone has a handful of counts. Other DNA sequences within the sample encode an identical CDR3. The rearrangement joins TRBV6-1 to TRBJ2-7; no definite D call. The CDR3 runs 11 residues. V was shortened by 5 bases and J by 2 bases, with 4 bases between the two germline ends. Per germline, CDR1 MNHNS and CDR2 SASEGT. In DNA, the CDR3 is TGTGCCAGCAGTCTGACCTACGAGCAGTACTTC. Amino acids: CASSLTYEQYF.

This clone showed up just a few times. This sequence joins TRBV7-9 and TRBJ1-2, with 10 bases aligning to TRBD1. V shed 5 bases, J shed 4 bases, and the junction held 4 bases outside the gene matches. Germline CDR1 SEHNR, CDR2 FQNEAQ (reference sequence). CDR3 length equals 14 residues. CDR3 DNA: TGTGCCAGCAGCGGTTGGGACAGGGGCTATGGCTACACCTTC. The encoded protein is CASSGWDRGYGYTF.

The gene calls are TRBV5-6 and TRBJ1-1; D unresolved. The CDR3 extends over 14 amino acids. V lost 2 bases and J lost 1, with 9 bases in between. Germline CDR1 and CDR2: SGHDT and YYEEEE. The CDR3 protein is CASSFSRKNTEAFF. The CDR3 DNA reads as TGTGCCAGCAGCTTCTCAAGAAAGAACACTGAAGCTTTCTTT.

V gene TRBV7-6 combines with J gene TRBJ2-5; 7 bases map to TRBD2. V shed 0 bases, J shed 5 bases, and the junction held 3 bases outside the gene matches. CDR1 is SGHVS, CDR2 FNYEAQ, per germline. The CDR3 is made up of 14 amino acids. CDR3 residues: CASSLAGGDETQYF. The CDR3, as DNA: TGTGCCAGCAGCTTAGCGGGGGGGGATGAGACCCAGTACTTC. The whole variable domain, filled in from reference TRBV7-6 and TRBJ2-5, reads GAGVSQSPRYKVTKRGQDVALRCDPISGHVSLYWYRQALGQGPEFLTYFNYEAQQDKSGLPNDRFSAERPEGSISTLTIQRTEQRDSAMYRCASSLAGGDETQYFGPGTRLLVL.

The chain couples TRBV18 to TRBJ2-7, with D maybe TRBD1 (6 bases). V lost 3 bases and J lost 3, with 15 bases in between. Germline CDR1 is KGHSH and CDR2 is LQKENI. The CDR3 consists of 15 residues. The CDR3 DNA reads TGTGCCAGCTCACCGACGGCAGGGGTTGACTACGAGCAGTACTTC. Its translation: CASSPTAGVDYEQYF.

The chain couples TRBV7-2 to TRBJ2-5; 9 bases line up with TRBD1. V lost 10 bases and J lost 3; bases outside the gene matches: 9. This CDR3 comprises 14 residues. Germline assignment: CDR1 SGHTA and CDR2 FQGNSA. CDR3 DNA: TGTGCCATCAAAACAGGGGGCGGAGAAGAGACCCAGTACTTC. Encoded protein: CAIKTGGGEETQYF.

The chain is built from TRBV11-2 and TRBJ1-3, with unresolved D. Trimming took 2 bases from V and 1 from J, leaving 9 bases between them. Germline loops: CDR1 SGHAT, CDR2 FQNNGV. The CDR3 covers 15 residues. CDR3 amino acids: CASSLQWDSGNTIYF. CDR3 in DNA: TGTGCCAGCAGCTTACAATGGGATTCTGGAAACACCATATATTTT. The full variable domain, with the rest looked up from reference TRBV11-2 and TRBJ1-3, is EAGVAQSPRYKIIEKRQSVAFWCNPISGHATLYWYQQILGQGPKLLIQFQNNGVVDDSQLPKDRFSAERLKGVDSTLKIQPAKLEDSAVYLCASSLQWDSGNTIYFGEGSWLTVV.

V usage is TRBV30 and J usage is TRBJ1-2; weak D call: TRBD1 (5 bases). CDR1 is GTSNPN and CDR2 is SVGIG in the germline V gene (reference sequence). The length of the CDR3 is 14 residues. Trimming cost V 6 bases and J 5 bases, with 19 bases left between them. CDR3 DNA sequence: TGTGCCTGTTCCGAAGGGGCTCAGGGATATGGCTACACCTTC. Translating gives CACSEGAQGYGYTF.

This rearrangement joins TRBV4-1 to TRBJ2-1; D not certain. This CDR3 is built from 15 residues. Trimming stripped 2 bases from V and 7 bases from J, with 15 bases between. Germline CDR1 reads MGHRA; CDR2 reads YSYEKL. The CDR3 spells CASSQHGRYGNEQFF. The DNA for the CDR3 is TGCGCCAGCAGCCAACACGGACGATACGGAAATGAGCAGTTCTTC.

This clone was seen more than once but under ten times. The J gene is TRBJ2-7, the V gene TRBV28; 14 bases fit TRBD2. The CDR3 is 17 amino acids. J lost 6 bases, V lost 5 bases, and 12 bases had no gene match. Germline lookup yields CDR1 MDHEN and CDR2 SYDVKM. In DNA, the CDR3 is TGTGCCAGCAGTACAAACCTAAGACTAGCGGGGGGGAGCGAGCAGTACTTC. Translated: CASSTNLRLAGGSEQYF.

The rearrangement joins TRBV5-1 to TRBJ2-5, with D perhaps matching TRBD1 (6 bases). Germline CDR1 SGHRS, CDR2 YFSETQ. Trimming removed 4 bases at V and 7 bases at J, with 20 bases between. This CDR3 contains 15 residues. The CDR3 DNA follows: TGCGCCAGCAGCCCCACCTCAGGGGTTAGGGGGACCCAGTACTTC. Residues: CASSPTSGVRGTQYF.

The rearrangement uses TRBV18 and TRBJ2-7, with 10 bases fitting TRBD1. V trimming: 6 bases; J trimming: 0 bases; junction bases outside the gene matches: 2. CDR1 and CDR2 (germline): KGHSH, LQKENI. CDR3 length: 14 amino acids. CDR3 DNA sequence: TGTGCCAGCTCGCGGGACAGGGGCTCCTACGAGCAGTACTTC. This gives the protein CASSRDRGSYEQYF.